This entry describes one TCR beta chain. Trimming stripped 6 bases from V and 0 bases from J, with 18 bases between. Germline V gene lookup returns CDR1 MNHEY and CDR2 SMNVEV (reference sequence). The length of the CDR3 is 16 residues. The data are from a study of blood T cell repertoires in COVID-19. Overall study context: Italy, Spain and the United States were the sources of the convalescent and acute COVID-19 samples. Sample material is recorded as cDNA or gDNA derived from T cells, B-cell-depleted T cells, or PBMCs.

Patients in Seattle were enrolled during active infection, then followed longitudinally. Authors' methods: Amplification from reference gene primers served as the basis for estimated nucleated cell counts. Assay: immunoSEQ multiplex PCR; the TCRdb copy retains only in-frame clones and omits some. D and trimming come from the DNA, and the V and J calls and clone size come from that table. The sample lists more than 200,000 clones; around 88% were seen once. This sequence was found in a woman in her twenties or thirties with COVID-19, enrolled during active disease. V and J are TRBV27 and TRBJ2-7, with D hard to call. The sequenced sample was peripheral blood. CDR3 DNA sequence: TGTGCCAGCAGCCGCCGCCGAAGCGCTATCTCCTACGAGCAGTACTTC. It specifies CASSRRRSAISYEQYF.